Below are 18 T cell receptor beta chains sequenced from a single sample in a study of T cell clonality in common variable immunodeficiency. Study results and limitations: Reportedly, TCR beta sequences from common variable immunodeficiency showed fewer deletions and N-nucleotide insertions.

These receptors have no known antigen. Profiling relied on immunoSEQ multiplex PCR, and the TCRdb table lists in-frame clones only, not all of them. The sample shows approximately 30,000 clones, none of them appearing just once. The sample consisted of peripheral blood mononuclear cells. The receptors were gathered from a human donor with common variable immunodeficiency.

This clone was counted between two and nine times. CDR3 DNA (partial): TGTGCCAGCAGCCGTTTTGGGGGGGATGGC. This codes for CASSRFGGDG. The complete CDR3 sequence is CASSRFGGDGYTF. The genes are TRBV7-9 and TRBJ1-2; tentatively, D is TRBD1 (5 bases). Sequencing ends 3 residues short of the CDR3 end; the germline J gene provides the rest. V lost 5 bases and J 6 bases, leaving 13 bases between the germline ends. This CDR3 is built from 13 residues. CDR1 and CDR2 from the germline V gene are SEHNR and FQNEAQ (reference sequence). Supplemented by reference TRBV7-9 and TRBJ1-2, the full variable domain reads DTGVSQNPRHKITKRGQNVTFRCDPISEHNRLYWYRQTLGQGPEFLTYFQNEAQLEKSRLLSDRFSAERPKGSFSTLEIQRTEQGDSAMYLCASSRFGGDGYTFGSGTRLTVV.

The table lists this clone with a few counts. The junction does not match germline at one end; this may be a read error. The CDR3 extends 3 residues past the end of the read, so its final part is completed from the germline J gene. V usage is TRBV18 and J usage is TRBJ1-6; the D gene is possibly TRBD1 (5 bases). In germline, CDR1 is KGHSH, CDR2 LQKENI. The CDR3 sequence is 15 residues long. The CDR3 region is CASSLTGAYKSPLHF. The CDR3 bases that were read are TGTGCCAGCTCACTTACAGGCGCCTATAAGTCACCC.

By share, this clone counts as medium-sized. Read sequence stops 3 residues before the CDR3 end, and the germline J gene provides the missing end. This chain joins TRBV3-1 (or the pseudogene TRBV3-2) and TRBJ2-2, with D tentatively TRBD2 (6 bases). CDR1 and CDR2 from the germline V gene are LGHDT and YNNKEL (reference sequence). With 4 bases removed from V and 3 bases from J, the gap between germline ends came to 15 bases. The CDR3 is 16 amino acids. Here the CDR3 reads CASSRGDAGDTGELFF. Incomplete CDR3 DNA: TGTGCCAGCAGCCGCGGGGACGCCGGGGACACCGGGGAG.

This clone was counted many times. The CDR3 is cut off 3 residues early in the read; its end comes from the germline J gene. J is TRBJ1-1 and V is TRBV30; D unresolved. Trimming cost V 0 bases and J 1 base, with 6 bases left between them. The CDR3 has 13 amino acids. CDR1 is GTSNPN, CDR2 SVGIG, per germline (reference sequence). CDR3 in amino acids: CAWSVQSNTEAFF. The DNA read from the CDR3 is TGTGCCTGGAGTGTACAGTCGAACACTGAA.

A remark on this clone: The read ends 3 residues before the CDR3 terminus; that terminus is restored from the germline J gene. The chain employs TRBV20-1 and TRBJ2-5; D possibly corresponds to TRBD2 (5 bases). V was shortened by 6 bases and J by 2 bases, with 10 bases between the two germline ends. The germline V gene has CDR1 DFQATT and CDR2 SNEGSKA (reference sequence). This CDR3 contains 12 residues. The DNA read from the CDR3 is TGCAGTGCCGTGAGAGGGCAAGAGACC. Amino acids: CSAVRGQET. The entire CDR3 protein is CSAVRGQETQYF.

There are a few counts of this clone. The read stops 3 residues short of the end of the CDR3; the missing end is completed from the germline J gene. V and J are TRBV7-2 and TRBJ2-3; the D gene is possibly TRBD2 (5 bases). This CDR3 has 15 amino acids. Trimming removed 5 bases from V and 1 base from J, with 13 bases in between. Germline V gene lookup returns CDR1 SGHTA and CDR2 FQGNSA. The CDR3 DNA, read in part, is TGTGCCAGCAGCCAACCGGGCGGGCGCACAGATACG. Amino acid sequence: CASSQPGGRTDT. The CDR3 in its entirety is CASSQPGGRTDTQYF.

As for this clone: The read ends 3 residues shy of where the CDR3 ends; the end is completed using the germline J gene. The chain uses TRBV30 and TRBJ2-7; weak D call: TRBD2 (5 bases). CDR1 and CDR2 (germline): GTSNPN, SVGIG (reference sequence). CDR3 length equals 12 residues. The V gene lost 7 bases and the J gene lost 2 bases, with 12 bases spanning the gap. The CDR3 spells CAFKLVAYEQYF. The covered CDR3 bases are TGTGCCTTCAAACTAGTGGCCTACGAG.

This clone has more than one count but fewer than ten. The CDR3 goes on 3 residues after the read ends, and that part is filled in from the germline J gene. The rearrangement joins TRBV20-1 to TRBJ1-6; D remains unclear. The CDR3 covers 16 residues. Trimming took 0 bases from V and 0 from J, leaving 9 bases between them. Germline V CDR1 and CDR2: DFQATT, SNEGSKA (reference sequence). CDR3 DNA (partial): TGCAGTGCTAGAGACCACATTGGCTCCTATAATTCACCC. Translated: CSARDHIGSYNSP. The full CDR3 protein is CSARDHIGSYNSPLHF.

Details on this clone: The read falls 3 residues short of the CDR3 end, and the missing part is taken from the germline J gene. J is TRBJ1-1 and V is TRBV19; 7 nucleotides match TRBD1. This CDR3 is 15 amino acids long. Trimming cost V 7 bases and J 2 bases; bases outside gene matches: 10. Germline lookup yields CDR1 LNHDA and CDR2 SQIVND (reference sequence). The CDR3 here is CASNRRDRPNTEAFF. The sequenced part of the CDR3 DNA is TGTGCCAGTAATAGGCGGGACAGACCTAACACTGAA.

This clone occurred a few times. Since a much larger clone is just one base distant, this may be a read error. The CDR3 goes on 3 residues after the read ends, and that part is filled in from the germline J gene. J is TRBJ1-4 and V is TRBV7-1, with TRBD1 identical over 8 bases. TRBV7-1 is an ORF; its function is uncertain. There are 20 residues in the CDR3. This chain's CDR3 is CASSSEQRRVRGRTKEKLFF. The part of the CDR3 DNA that was read is TGTGCCAGCAGCTCGGAGCAGAGACGTGTCAGGGGGCGCACTAAGGAAAAA.

This clone has a count of ten or more. The CDR3 is cut off 3 residues early in the read; its end comes from the germline J gene. The chain recombines TRBV4-2 with TRBJ1-5; TRBD1 matches 8 bases. Germline V gives CDR1 LGHNA, CDR2 YNFKEQ. J was trimmed by 1 base and V by 4 bases; bases with no gene match: 3. The CDR3 totals 15 residues. The sequenced part of the CDR3 DNA is TGTGCCAGCAGCCGACAGGGGCAAAGCAATCAGCCC. As protein: CASSRQGQSNQP. The whole CDR3 sequence reads CASSRQGQSNQPQHF.

This clone has just a few counts. Sequencing ends 3 residues short of the CDR3 end; the germline J gene provides the rest. The chain employs TRBV7-2 and TRBJ2-3; 9 nucleotides align to TRBD2. The CDR3 totals 15 residues. Unmatched junction bases numbered 7, after V lost 1 base and J lost 8 bases. Germline V gene data show CDR1 as SGHTA and CDR2 as FQGNSA. The CDR3 loop is CASSLGSGRTGTQYF. The sequenced CDR3 bases are TGTGCCAGCAGCTTAGGTAGCGGGAGAACGGGTACG. Looking up the rest from reference TRBV7-2 and TRBJ2-3 gives the full variable domain: GAGVSQSPSNKVTEKGKDVELRCDPISGHTALYWYRQSLGQGLEFLIYFQGNSAPDKSGLPSDRFSAERTGGSVSTLTIQRTQQEDSAVYLCASSLGSGRTGTQYFGPGTRLTVL.

This clone was seen at least ten times. The CDR3 goes on 3 residues after the read ends, and that part is filled in from the germline J gene. The V call is TRBV7-3, the J call TRBJ2-3; 8 bases are shared with TRBD1. The V segment lost 5 bases and the J segment 4 bases; nucleotides outside the gene matches: 8. Germline V lookup: CDR1 SGHTA, CDR2 FQGTGA. The CDR3 extends over 15 amino acids. CDR3 bases read: TGTGCCAGCAGCCTTAGGACAGGGCGTCCAGATACG. Translated, it gives CASSLRTGRPDT. The CDR3 reads in full as CASSLRTGRPDTQYF. Full variable domain (rest looked up from reference TRBV7-3 and TRBJ2-3): GAGVSQTPSNKVTEKGKYVELRCDPISGHTALYWYRQSLGQGPEFLIYFQGTGAADDSGLPNDRFFAVRPEGSVSTLKIQRTERGDSAVYLCASSLRTGRPDTQYFGPGTRLTVL.

This clone was observed a few times. Sequencing ends 3 residues short of the CDR3 end; the germline J gene provides the rest. The genes are TRBV2 and TRBJ2-7, with D possibly being TRBD2 (7 bases). Trimming removed 7 bases from V and 4 bases from J, with 20 bases in between. CDR1 and CDR2 (germline): SNHLY, FYNNEI. This CDR3 has 15 residues. CDR3 loop: CASTPMGGAGYEQYF. CDR3 DNA, as far as it was read: TGTGCCAGCACTCCTATGGGGGGGGCAGGGTACGAG.

A note on this clone: With the read ending 3 residues before the CDR3 end, the germline J gene is used to fill in that end. The J gene is TRBJ2-5, the V gene TRBV18; 8 positions agree with TRBD1. Germline V gene data show CDR1 as KGHSH and CDR2 as LQKENI. J was trimmed by 5 bases and V by 8 bases; bases with no gene match: 7. CDR3 length: 13 amino acids. The CDR3 is CASAEGQAETQYF. CDR3 DNA, as far as it was read: TGTGCCAGCGCCGAGGGACAGGCGGAGACC.

On this clone itself: Read sequence stops 3 residues before the CDR3 end, and the germline J gene provides the missing end. In the same sample, other DNA sequences code for this CDR3. The chain employs TRBV19 and TRBJ2-7; 11 bases map to TRBD1. CDR3 length equals 14 residues. Trimming at V came to 2 bases and at J to 6 bases, leaving 3 bases not matched to a gene. The germline V gene has CDR1 LNHDA and CDR2 SQIVND (reference sequence). Incomplete CDR3 DNA: TGTGCCAGTAGTATAAGGGGACAGGGGGTCGAG. This sequence encodes CASSIRGQGVE. The CDR3 as a whole reads CASSIRGQGVEQYF.

This clone appeared a few times. With the read ending 3 residues before the CDR3 end, the germline J gene is used to fill in that end. V usage is TRBV7-2 and J usage is TRBJ1-5; 8 bases fit TRBD1. This CDR3 contains 13 residues. From germline, CDR1 is SGHTA and CDR2 FQGNSA. V lost 6 bases to trimming and J lost 7 bases; unmatched junction nucleotides: 5. CDR3 DNA, as far as it was read: TGTGCCAGCAGTATACAGGGGGGACAGCCC. It is translated as CASSIQGGQP. The entire CDR3 sequence reads CASSIQGGQPQHF.

This clone appeared many times. The read ends 3 residues shy of where the CDR3 ends; the end is completed using the germline J gene. V usage is TRBV18 and J usage is TRBJ2-6; 7 nucleotides agree with TRBD1. The V gene's germline CDR1 is KGHSH and CDR2 LQKENI. With V trimmed by 3 bases and J by 0 bases, 2 bases remained unmatched. The CDR3 consists of 16 residues. The covered CDR3 bases are TGTGCCAGCTCACCGGACAGGCACTCTGGGGCCAACGTC. It translates to CASSPDRHSGANV. The full CDR3 protein is CASSPDRHSGANVLTF.